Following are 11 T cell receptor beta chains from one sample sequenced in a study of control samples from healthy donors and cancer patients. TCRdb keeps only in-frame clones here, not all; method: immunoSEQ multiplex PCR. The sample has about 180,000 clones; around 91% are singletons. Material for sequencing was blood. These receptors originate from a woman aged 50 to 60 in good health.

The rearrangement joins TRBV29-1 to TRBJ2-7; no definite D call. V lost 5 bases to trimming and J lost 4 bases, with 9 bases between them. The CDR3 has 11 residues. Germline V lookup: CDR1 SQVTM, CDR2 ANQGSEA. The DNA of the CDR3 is TGCAGCGTTTTGTGGCGGTACGAGCAGTACTTC. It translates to CSVLWRYEQYF.

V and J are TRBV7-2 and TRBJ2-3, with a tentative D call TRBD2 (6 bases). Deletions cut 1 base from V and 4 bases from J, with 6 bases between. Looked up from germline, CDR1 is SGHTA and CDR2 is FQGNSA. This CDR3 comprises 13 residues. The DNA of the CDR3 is TGTGCCAGCAGCTTAGGGGGGGCAGATACGCAGTATTTT. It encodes CASSLGGADTQYF. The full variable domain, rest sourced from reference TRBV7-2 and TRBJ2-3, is GAGVSQSPSNKVTEKGKDVELRCDPISGHTALYWYRQSLGQGLEFLIYFQGNSAPDKSGLPSDRFSAERTGGSVSTLTIQRTQQEDSAVYLCASSLGGADTQYFGPGTRLTVL.

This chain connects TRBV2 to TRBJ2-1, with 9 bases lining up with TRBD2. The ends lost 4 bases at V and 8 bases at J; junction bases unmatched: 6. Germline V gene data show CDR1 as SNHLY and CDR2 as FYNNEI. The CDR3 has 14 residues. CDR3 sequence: CASSVIAGADEQFF. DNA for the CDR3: TGTGCCAGCAGTGTAATAGCGGGAGCCGATGAGCAGTTCTTC.

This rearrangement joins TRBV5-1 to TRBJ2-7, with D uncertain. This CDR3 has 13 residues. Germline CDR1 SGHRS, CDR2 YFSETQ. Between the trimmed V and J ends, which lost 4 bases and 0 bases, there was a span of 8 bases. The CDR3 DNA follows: TGCGCCAGCAGCCCGGCGAGCTCCTACGAGCAGTACTTC. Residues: CASSPASSYEQYF.

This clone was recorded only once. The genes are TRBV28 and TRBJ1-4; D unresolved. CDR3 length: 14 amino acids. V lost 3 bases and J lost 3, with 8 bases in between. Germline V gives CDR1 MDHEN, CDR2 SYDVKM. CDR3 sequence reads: CASSFLGPNEKLFF. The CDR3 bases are TGTGCCAGCAGTTTTCTCGGGCCTAATGAAAAACTGTTTTTT.

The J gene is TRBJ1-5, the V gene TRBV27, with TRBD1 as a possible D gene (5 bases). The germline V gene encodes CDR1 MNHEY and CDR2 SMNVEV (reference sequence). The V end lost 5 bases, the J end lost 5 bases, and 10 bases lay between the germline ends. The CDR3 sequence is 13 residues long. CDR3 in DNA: TGTGCCAGCAGTGTACAAGGGGATCAGCCCCAGCATTTT. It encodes CASSVQGDQPQHF.

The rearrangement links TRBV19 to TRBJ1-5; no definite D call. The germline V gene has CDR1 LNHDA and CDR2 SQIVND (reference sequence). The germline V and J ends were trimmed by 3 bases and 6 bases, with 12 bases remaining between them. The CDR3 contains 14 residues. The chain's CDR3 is CASSIYVSGQPQHF. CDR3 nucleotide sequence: TGTGCCAGTAGTATTTACGTTTCGGGTCAGCCCCAGCATTTT.

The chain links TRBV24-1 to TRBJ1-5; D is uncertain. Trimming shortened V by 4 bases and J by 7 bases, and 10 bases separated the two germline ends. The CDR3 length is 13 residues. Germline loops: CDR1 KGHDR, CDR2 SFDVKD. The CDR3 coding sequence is TGTGCCACCAGTGAATACAGTGGGCAGCCCCAGCATTTT. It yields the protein CATSEYSGQPQHF.

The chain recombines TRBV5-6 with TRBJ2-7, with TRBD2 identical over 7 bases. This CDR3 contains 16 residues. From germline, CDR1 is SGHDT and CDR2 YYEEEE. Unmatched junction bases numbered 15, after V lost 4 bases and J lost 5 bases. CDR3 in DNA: TGTGCCAGCAGCCGGAGACTAGCCCGATACGCCGACGAGCAGTACTTC. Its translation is CASSRRLARYADEQYF. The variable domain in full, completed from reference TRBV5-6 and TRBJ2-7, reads DAGVTQSPTHLIKTRGQQVTLRCSPKSGHDTVSWYQQALGQGPQFIFQYYEEEERQRGNFPDRFSGHQFPNYSSELNVNALLLGDSALYLCASSRRLARYADEQYFGPGTRLTVT.

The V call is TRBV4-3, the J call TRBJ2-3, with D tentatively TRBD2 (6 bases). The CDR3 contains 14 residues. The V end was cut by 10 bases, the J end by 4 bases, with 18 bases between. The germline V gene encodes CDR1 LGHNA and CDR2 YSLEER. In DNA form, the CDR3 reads TGCGCCAAACGAATTACCGGGACTTCAGATACGCAGTATTTT. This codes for CAKRITGTSDTQYF.

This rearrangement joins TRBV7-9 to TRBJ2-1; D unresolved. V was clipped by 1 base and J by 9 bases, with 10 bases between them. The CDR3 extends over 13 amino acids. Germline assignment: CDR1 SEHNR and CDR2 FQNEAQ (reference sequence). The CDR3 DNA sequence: TGTGCCAGCAGCTTAGTCGCAGCAGCTGAGCAGTTCTTC. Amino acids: CASSLVAAAEQFF.